One sample yielded the 14 T cell receptor beta chains listed below, sequenced in a study of T cell repertoires in ileal Crohn's disease. Using immunoSEQ multiplex PCR, the repertoire was profiled, and TCRdb retains in-frame clones only, with some absent. Of thousands of clones in the sample, 90% were seen once. Before sorting, lamina propria lymphocytes were separated from surgical specimens by density gradient. The specimen sequenced was CD4+ T cells sorted from the ileum. The receptors stem from an adult with Crohn's disease.

The chain couples TRBV21-1 to TRBJ2-1; the D call of TRBD2 is as the table states it, not checked on the DNA. TRBV21-1 is classified as a pseudogene. The CDR3 is made up of 14 amino acids. The CDR3 loop is CARPSGRTYNEQFF. CDR3 bases: TGTGCCAGACCTAGCGGGAGGACCTACAATGAGCAGTTCTTC.

The chain carries TRBV7-2 and TRBJ2-5; 10 bases agree with TRBD1. The CDR3 loop spans 16 amino acids. J gave up 5 bases and V 0 bases, and 6 bases lay outside the gene matches. The V gene's germline CDR1 is SGHTA and CDR2 FQGNSA. The CDR3 DNA is TGTGCCAGCAGCTTAGCGGTGACAGGGGGCGGGGAGACCCAGTACTTC. Protein product: CASSLAVTGGGETQYF.

The V and J genes are TRBV4-1 and TRBJ2-2, with D possibly being TRBD2 (5 bases). This CDR3 is built from 16 residues. Germline lookup yields CDR1 MGHRA and CDR2 YSYEKL. V lost 3 bases and J lost 1, with 12 bases in between. The CDR3 DNA follows: TGCGCCAGCAGCCAGATTCGCGGGCTGAACACCGGGGAGCTGTTTTTT. Translated, it gives CASSQIRGLNTGELFF.

The DNA of the CDR3 is TGTGCCAGCAGCTTGGGAGCTTTGAAAACAGGAGGGTATGGAGGGGAGCTGTTTTTT. Translating gives CASSLGALKTGGYGGELFF. The chain uses TRBV5-8 and TRBJ2-2, with D maybe TRBD2 (6 bases). This CDR3 spans 19 amino acids. The germline gives CDR1 SGHTS, CDR2 YDEGEE. V was clipped by 0 bases and J by 8 bases, with 26 bases between them.

The rearrangement joins TRBV6-6 to TRBJ1-2, with 7 bases that match TRBD1. Germline V gene lookup returns CDR1 MNHNY and CDR2 SVGAGI (reference sequence). J gave up 5 bases and V 5 bases, and 8 bases lay outside the gene matches. This CDR3 has 14 amino acids. This CDR3 is CASSTDRAAYGYTF. In DNA form, the CDR3 reads TGTGCCAGCAGTACCGACAGGGCGGCTTATGGCTACACCTTC.

The V and J genes are TRBV5-1 and TRBJ2-5; D possibly corresponds to TRBD2 (6 bases). The CDR3 runs to 14 residues. Trimming stripped 1 base from V and 0 bases from J, with 7 bases between. Germline V gene sequence: CDR1 SGHRS, CDR2 YFSETQ. The CDR3 nucleotides read TGCGCCAGCAGCTTGTTAGCGGACCAAGAGACCCAGTACTTC. Translation: CASSLLADQETQYF. Full variable domain (rest looked up from reference TRBV5-1 and TRBJ2-5): KAGVTQTPRYLIKTRGQQVTLSCSPISGHRSVSWYQQTPGQGLQFLFEYFSETQRNKGNFPGRFSGRQFSNSRSEMNVSTLELGDSALYLCASSLLADQETQYFGPGTRLLVL.

The rearrangement links TRBV30 to TRBJ2-2; 9 positions agree with TRBD1. The CDR3 is made up of 16 amino acids. Germline V gene sequence: CDR1 GTSNPN, CDR2 SVGIG (reference sequence). V lost 4 bases, J lost 3 bases, and 9 bases stayed unmatched. In DNA, the CDR3 is TGTGCCTGGACTCGCGGGACAGGGATGTACACCGGGGAGCTGTTTTTT. Translating it yields CAWTRGTGMYTGELFF. Full variable domain (missing parts from reference TRBV30 and TRBJ2-2): SQTIHQWPATLVQPVGSPLSLECTVEGTSNPNLYWYRQAAGRGLQLLFYSVGIGQISSEVPQNLSASRPQDRQFILSSKKLLLSDSGFYLCAWTRGTGMYTGELFFGEGSRLTVL.

V gene TRBV10-3 combines with J gene TRBJ1-2, with 9 bases identical to TRBD1. Germline CDR1 and CDR2: ENHRY and SYGVKD. V lost 2 bases to trimming and J lost 2 bases; unmatched junction nucleotides: 6. The CDR3 totals 16 residues. CDR3 residues: CAISEPGTGNNYGYTF. As DNA, the CDR3 is TGTGCCATCAGTGAGCCCGGGACAGGGAACAACTATGGCTACACCTTC.

This clone was detected only once. This chain links TRBV18 with TRBJ1-1; D is undetermined. CDR3 size: 13 residues. Germline V lookup: CDR1 KGHSH, CDR2 LQKENI. Trimming cost V 2 bases and J 10 bases, with 14 bases left between them. DNA of the CDR3: TGTGCCAGCTCACCAACGGCAGGAGGCGGAGCTTTCTTT. Translating it yields CASSPTAGGGAFF.

V usage is TRBV2 and J usage is TRBJ2-1; perhaps TRBD2 as D (6 bases). This CDR3 region has 16 residues. Germline-derived CDR1 and CDR2 are SNHLY and FYNNEI. Between the trimmed V and J ends, which lost 4 bases and 3 bases, there was a span of 16 bases. This CDR3 reads CASSVSQTAGYNEQFF. As DNA, the CDR3 is TGTGCCAGCAGTGTCTCTCAGACAGCGGGCTACAATGAGCAGTTCTTC.

In its sample, this clone was seen once. The chain has TRBV19 and TRBJ1-1; a possible D gene is TRBD1 (6 bases). CDR1 and CDR2 (germline): LNHDA, SQIVND (reference sequence). V dropped 6 bases and J dropped 0 bases, with 14 bases sitting between them. The CDR3 extends over 15 amino acids. The CDR3 DNA sequence: TGTGCCAGTAGCCCAGGGGTAGTAATGAACACTGAAGCTTTCTTT. Translated: CASSPGVVMNTEAFF. The full variable domain, in which reference TRBV19 and TRBJ1-1 provide the parts outside the CDR3, is DGGITQSPKYLFRKEGQNVTLSCEQNLNHDAMYWYRQDPGQGLRLIYYSQIVNDFQKGDIAEGYSVSREKKESFPLTVTSAQKNPTAFYLCASSPGVVMNTEAFFGQGTRLTVV.

This rearrangement joins TRBV7-2 to TRBJ1-5, with 8 nucleotides matching TRBD1. CDR1 is SGHTA and CDR2 is FQGNSA in the germline V gene. Unmatched junction bases numbered 4, after V lost 3 bases and J lost 3 bases. This CDR3 has 15 amino acids. The CDR3 region is CASSFGQGNNQPQHF. DNA of the CDR3: TGTGCCAGCAGCTTTGGACAGGGCAACAATCAGCCCCAGCATTTT.

V gene TRBV6-4 combines with J gene TRBJ2-7, with 14 bases aligning to TRBD2. Germline trimming cut 7 bases from V and 1 base from J; bases unmatched to any gene: 3. Per the germline V gene, CDR1 is MRHNA and CDR2 is SNTAGT. This CDR3 contains 15 residues. This CDR3 is CASMTSGRESYEQYF. The CDR3 DNA reads TGTGCCAGCATGACTAGCGGGAGGGAATCCTACGAGCAGTACTTC.

The chain is built from TRBV7-9 and TRBJ2-3; the match to TRBD1 covers 10 bases. The CDR3 is made up of 16 amino acids. The V gene end was trimmed by 5 bases and the J gene end by 1 base; junction bases not matched to a gene: 6. Germline assignment: CDR1 SEHNR and CDR2 FQNEAQ (reference sequence). The CDR3 sequence: CASSPPGTGGTDTQYF. CDR3 DNA sequence: TGTGCCAGCAGCCCACCCGGGACAGGGGGCACAGATACGCAGTATTTT.